This TCR beta chain was observed in a study of blood T cell repertoires in COVID-19. This table comes from immunoSEQ multiplex PCR, and its TCRdb copy is limited to in-frame clones, with some not included. The top ten clones hold over 1% of a sample with 360,000 or so clones, around nine tenths of them seen once. The ends lost 5 bases at V and 3 bases at J; junction bases unmatched: 9. Germline lookup yields CDR1 SGHTA and CDR2 FQGTGA. This CDR3 has 15 amino acids. The chain combines TRBV7-3 with TRBJ2-7, with TRBD2 matching over 8 bases. The TCR sequence derives from a woman between 25 and 40 years old who had been exposed to COVID-19. Sample: PBMCs or T cells enriched from blood (not recorded which). The DNA for the CDR3 is TGTGCCAGCAGCCCCCACACTAGCGGACTCTACGAGCAGTACTTC. Protein: CASSPHTSGLYEQYF.